Included here is one T cell receptor beta chain sequence, with context. This clonotype has ten or more counts. It has no known antigen specificity. Qualities for individual bases were not recorded, and no much larger clone is one base off. Amplification of TCR beta CDR3 regions was carried out from RNA transcripts. The first round of RT-PCR for the TCR CDR3 was performed with the HTBI primer set and the Qiagen OneStep RT-PCR kit. Libraries were constructed in a second round of multiplex PCR, after which size selection and purification were carried out. Sequencing of the libraries was done on an Illumina HiSeq2000 using paired-end 100 bp reads. Per the authors' processing: SOAPnuke was used to process the raw data, with reads discarded if the reads contained adapters or uncalled bases, had a mean Phred below 15, or lacked an exact constant-primer or identifier match. COPE v1.2.5 was used to merge the high-quality paired reads, and each unique nucleotide sequence was defined as a clonotype. MiTCR v1.1 was used to align the clonotypes against IMGT TRBV, TRBD and TRBJ reference segments. The analysis was restricted to V-J combinations with a frequency above 0.0001, which together covered roughly 99% of the repertoires. The TCS score was defined as F50 (clonal expansion) divided by E x V (chaos), with BLOSUM62-based TCRdist calculated between CDR3 peptides within each V-J. Welch's t-statistics and random forest reduced around 520 V-J features to 10 to 15, which were used in a naive Bayes classifier (R e1071). TCRdb trimmed the raw reads at Q25, called clones with MiXCR and kept productive beta chains. When rows share a CDR3 protein, they turn into one entry using the most common DNA and genes. These V and J calls originate from TCRdb's pipeline instead of the authors' own analysis. The sample includes some 460,000 distinct CDR3 sequences, with about 15% observed a single time. Jointly, the top ten make up 13% to 15% of the sample.

From a lookup of the germline V gene (reference sequence), CDR1 and CDR2 are LGHDT and YNNKEL. The CDR3 goes from the cysteine to the phenylalanine over 16 residues. Left in the record is the CDR3 DNA by itself, 48 bases read in frame from the first base. Trimming takes 3 bases from V and 0 bases from J, and the germline ends sit 13 bases apart. These data originate in a study of T cells in Graves' hyperthyroidism and ophthalmopathy (dated by TCRdb to between 2018 and 2020). At the level of the whole study: Peripheral blood samples were taken at initial diagnosis, before any treatment was given. TCR V-J signatures able to tell the groups apart were searched for in a discovery cohort of 100 patients, of whom more than 40 had Graves' ophthalmopathy and roughly 59 had stable Graves' hyperthyroidism. Prospective prediction of ophthalmopathy was tested in an independent validation cohort consisting of some 19 hyperthyroidism patients and approximately 16 patients who later progressed to ophthalmopathy. The roughly 94 discovery patients were randomly divided into training and test sets at a 7:3 ratio. The study also compared thyroid tissue and blood T-cell repertoires from roughly six Graves' hyperthyroidism patients. Following sampling, methimazole starting at 30 mg daily was given to hyperthyroidism patients, and high-dose intravenous methylprednisolone was given to ophthalmopathy patients. The paper reports TCR Vbeta CDR3 sequencing of fewer than 150 peripheral blood samples: some 41 ophthalmopathy, roughly 80 hyperthyroidism and about 17 progressor patients.

Stable Graves' hyperthyroidism was defined as the absence of progression to ophthalmopathy over 18 months of follow-up. Hyperthyroidism patients were aged 18 to 65 years and newly diagnosed, with disease duration of less than 2 months. The study excluded patients with uncontrolled infections, other autoimmune diseases, pregnancy or lactation. Diagnoses relied on clinical symptoms, serum thyroxine and TRAb, thyroid ultrasound and orbital computed tomography. PBMCs were separated from around 9.1 ml of fresh peripheral blood using Ficoll-Paque density gradient centrifugation. Total RNA was extracted with Trizol reagent, and quality was checked on an Agilent 2100 Bioanalyzer. Here is what the overall study found, with its caveats: Most expanded thyroid clonotypes (frequency above 0.001) were also detected in blood, a finding suggesting that blood repertoires may reflect thyroid immune responses. In validation, the model predicted progression to ophthalmopathy a median of about 6.5 months before onset, with 70% to 71% sensitivity and nearly 75% specificity. Sample size was not statistically predetermined, and blinding of investigators to group allocation was not performed. Ophthalmopathy was separated from stable hyperthyroidism by a 13 V-J signature model, with just over 85% sensitivity and roughly 81% specificity obtained in cross-validation and 80%/75% obtained in testing.

The clonotype was recovered from a young woman with Graves' hyperthyroidism. The chain uses TRBV3-1 and TRBJ2-3, with the D gene too uncertain to name. The specimen sequenced was blood. DNA sequence: TGTGCCAGCAGCCAGGGCCCCCAAACTAGCACAGATACGCAGTATTTT. This encodes CASSQGPQTSTDTQYF.